The rows below give T cell receptor beta chains drawn from one sample of a study of cytomegalovirus exposure and HLA in healthy donors. TCRdb's copy holds only in-frame clones and misses some; the assay was immunoSEQ multiplex PCR. The sample yields about 200,000 clones, 70% to 85% seen once. Material: PBMCs. These receptors were collected from a boy aged 2 to 10 in good health and CMV-seronegative. The CDR3 runs from the conserved cysteine through the conserved F or W. A D gene is named only where the DNA matches it firmly. For some rows the clone size is stated as once, few or many, or as a class when expanded; others skip it.

clone size	V gene	CDR3 length	J gene	D gene	CDR3 DNA	CDR3 protein
NA	TRBV6-5	15	TRBJ1-1	TRBD1	TGTGCCAGCAGGGGGACAGGGGGATTGGGCACTGAAGCTTTCTTT	CASRGTGGLGTEAFF
NA	TRBV27	15	TRBJ1-2	NA	TGTGCCAGCAGAGAGAGACAGGTTGGAAAATATGGCTACACCTTC	CASRERQVGKYGYTF
NA	TRBV4-1	17	TRBJ2-7	TRBD2	TGCGCCAGCAGCCAAGAAGGACTAGCGGGGAGAATTGACGAGCAGTACTTC	CASSQEGLAGRIDEQYF
NA	TRBV25-1	14	TRBJ2-5	NA	TGTGCCAGCAGTGACTCCGGCGGTGAGGAGACCCAGTACTTC	CASSDSGGEETQYF
NA	TRBV11-2	15	TRBJ2-6	NA	TGTGCCAGCAGCATAGGGCACTCTGGGGCCAACGTCCTGACTTTC	CASSIGHSGANVLTF
NA	TRBV5-1	14	TRBJ1-2	NA	TGCGCCAGCAGCTTGACTGATTCCCCCTATGGCTACACCTTC	CASSLTDSPYGYTF
NA	TRBV4-3	15	TRBJ2-1	TRBD2	TGCGCCAGCAGCCAAGATCCGGCGGGGGGGTCCGATCGGTTCTTC	CASSQDPAGGSDRFF
NA	TRBV10-3	19	TRBJ1-6	NA	TGTGCCATCACGGGAGGGCAGCAAATTGAGGCAAACTACCTTTCACCCCTCCACTTT	CAITGGQQIEANYLSPLHF
once	TRBV18	15	TRBJ2-7	TRBD1	TGTGCCAGCTCACGAGTGGGACAGGGGCTCTACGAGCAGTACTTC	CASSRVGQGLYEQYF
NA	TRBV7-9	14	TRBJ1-2	TRBD1	TGTGCCAGCAGCCCCCAGACAGGGCTAGGTGGCTACACCTTC	CASSPQTGLGGYTF
NA	TRBV7-9	16	TRBJ2-1	TRBD1	TGTGCCAGCAGCTTAGTCGACAGAAGGGACAGGGATGAGCAGTTCTTC	CASSLVDRRDRDEQFF
NA	TRBV19	16	TRBJ2-1	TRBD2	TGTGCCAGTAGTGCCCGACTAGCGGGGGGCTACAATGAGCAGTTCTTC	CASSARLAGGYNEQFF
NA	TRBV7-7	15	TRBJ1-1	TRBD1	TGTGCTAGCAGCTTACCCGGACAGGGGGTTGTAGAAGCTTTCTTT	CASSLPGQGVVEAFF
NA	TRBV7-9	14	TRBJ2-5	TRBD1	TGTGCCAGCAGCTTAGCTGCCAGGGGGGAGACCCAGTACTTC	CASSLAARGETQYF
few	TRBV2	12	TRBJ2-5	NA	TGTGCCAGCAGTGATGACAGCAAGGGGCAGTACTTC	CASSDDSKGQYF
NA	TRBV5-1	15	TRBJ2-1	NA	TGCGCCAGCAACCGCGCAGCAGGGGAAAACAATGAGCAGTTCTTC	CASNRAAGENNEQFF
NA	TRBV15	17	TRBJ2-1	TRBD1	TGTGCCACCAGCAGAGGGTCGGACAGGGTGAGGTCCAATGAGCAGTTCTTC	CATSRGSDRVRSNEQFF
NA	TRBV7-3	11	TRBJ2-5	NA	TGTGCCAGCAGCCTTCAAGAGACCCAGTACTTC	CASSLQETQYF
few	TRBV6-5	13	TRBJ2-3	NA	TGTGCCAGCAAGCTAGCTAGCACAGATACGCAGTATTTT	CASKLASTDTQYF
NA	TRBV30	14	TRBJ1-5	NA	TGTGCCTGGAGCGAAGGGACATTCAATCAGCCCCAGCATTTT	CAWSEGTFNQPQHF
NA	TRBV29-1	13	TRBJ1-1	TRBD1	TGCAGCGTTGACCGGACAGGGGGCACTGAAGCTTTCTTT	CSVDRTGGTEAFF
NA	TRBV4-1	15	TRBJ1-3	NA	TGCGCCAGCAGCCAAGTTGGGCTCGTGGGAGGCACCATATATTTT	CASSQVGLVGGTIYF
NA	TRBV5-1	17	TRBJ1-6	NA	TGCGCCAGCAGCTTGGAGGGGATACGCTCCTATAATTCACCCCTCCACTTT	CASSLEGIRSYNSPLHF
NA	TRBV7-3	16	TRBJ2-5	TRBD2	TGTGCCAGCAGCTTAACTAGCGGGGGGATGGGGGAGACCCAGTACTTC	CASSLTSGGMGETQYF
NA	TRBV7-8	18	TRBJ2-5	TRBD2	TGTGCCAGCAGCTTAGGGGGGACTAGCGGGGGAGCCCAAGAGACCCAGTACTTC	CASSLGGTSGGAQETQYF
NA	TRBV6-1	14	TRBJ1-2	NA	TGTGCCAGCAGGACGACGGGAGCTAACTATGGCTACACCTTC	CASRTTGANYGYTF
NA	TRBV6-5	16	TRBJ1-3	NA	TGTGCCAGCAGTTACTCAATAGACAGCTCTGGAAACACCATATATTTT	CASSYSIDSSGNTIYF
NA	TRBV11-2	12	TRBJ1-2	NA	TGTGCCAGCAGCGGGGAGGGAATTGGCTACACCTTC	CASSGEGIGYTF
NA	TRBV13	15	TRBJ2-3	NA	TGTGCCAGCAGCTTATTGGGCTCGAGCACAGATACGCAGTATTTT	CASSLLGSSTDTQYF
NA	TRBV7-9	16	TRBJ2-5	TRBD2	TGTGCCAGCAGCTTAAGTATGCGGGGGGGGCAAGAGACCCAGTACTTC	CASSLSMRGGQETQYF